One and the same sample provided the 26 T cell receptor beta chains below, sequenced in a study of blood T cell repertoires in COVID-19. The repertoire was sequenced with immunoSEQ multiplex PCR; TCRdb's copy has only in-frame clones and lacks some. The table lists over 150,000 clones, 75% to 90% of them singletons. Sequencing was performed on PBMCs or T cells enriched from blood (not recorded which). The source of these receptors is a man aged 35-49 years who had recovered from COVID-19.

The chain recombines TRBV2 with TRBJ2-7; D might be TRBD1 (7 bases). V was pared by 9 bases and J by 7 bases, with 34 bases between. Germline loops: CDR1 SNHLY, CDR2 FYNNEI. The CDR3 covers 18 residues. In DNA form, the CDR3 reads TGTGCCAGAAGGGAACCGGGACAGCGGGCCCCCGGTGGTTGGGAGCAGTACTTC. This sequence encodes CARREPGQRAPGGWEQYF.

The genes are TRBV30 and TRBJ1-6; possibly TRBD1 for D (5 bases). CDR3 length: 16 residues. V dropped 4 bases and J dropped 0 bases, with 13 bases sitting between them. Germline loops: CDR1 GTSNPN, CDR2 SVGIG (reference sequence). The CDR3 region is CAWKQGESSYNSPLHF. The CDR3 DNA reads as TGTGCCTGGAAGCAGGGTGAAAGCTCCTATAATTCACCCCTCCACTTT.

This clone was seen a handful of times. The rearrangement joins TRBV10-3 to TRBJ1-1, with D maybe TRBD1 (5 bases). CDR1 ENHRY and CDR2 SYGVKD come from the germline V gene. The CDR3 runs 17 residues. V was trimmed by 4 bases and J by 1 base, leaving 19 bases between them. DNA of the CDR3: TGTGCCATCAGTGGCATCGGACCCGGTCAGGGGAACACTGAAGCTTTCTTT. This encodes CAISGIGPGQGNTEAFF.

Written as DNA, the CDR3 is TGTGCCAGCAGTTTATTACAGGGATTAAGCTCCTATAATTCACCCCTCCACTTT. Residues: CASSLLQGLSSYNSPLHF. J is TRBJ1-6 and V is TRBV27; D is possibly TRBD1 (6 bases). CDR3 length equals 18 residues. Deletions cut 1 base from V and 0 bases from J, with 13 bases between. CDR1 is MNHEY, CDR2 SMNVEV, per germline (reference sequence).

This chain joins TRBV5-1 and TRBJ2-2, with a weak D call TRBD1 (5 bases). The CDR3 consists of 14 residues. In germline, CDR1 is SGHRS, CDR2 YFSETQ. V lost 4 bases to trimming and J lost 6 bases, with 13 bases between them. CDR3: CASSTMIGAGELFF. DNA of the CDR3: TGCGCCAGCAGCACTATGATAGGGGCCGGGGAGCTGTTTTTT.

The chain is built from TRBV28 and TRBJ1-2; perhaps TRBD1 as D (5 bases). Germline V lookup: CDR1 MDHEN, CDR2 SYDVKM. The CDR3 spans 12 residues. The V end was cut by 3 bases, the J end by 7 bases, with 9 bases between. CDR3 sequence reads: CASSFGGGGYTF. The CDR3 nucleotides read TGTGCCAGCAGTTTTGGGGGAGGTGGCTACACCTTC.

V gene TRBV7-9 combines with J gene TRBJ1-1, with D possibly being TRBD1 (6 bases). Trimming removed 5 bases at V and 3 bases at J, with 16 bases between. This CDR3 comprises 15 residues. Germline CDR1 and CDR2: SEHNR and FQNEAQ (reference sequence). The chain's CDR3 is CASSLEGQQYTEAFF. The CDR3, as DNA: TGTGCCAGCAGCCTAGAAGGACAGCAATACACTGAAGCTTTCTTT.

The chain couples TRBV7-2 to TRBJ1-6; TRBD1 agrees at 8 bases. CDR1 SGHTA and CDR2 FQGNSA come from the germline V gene. The CDR3 runs to 14 residues. Losses at the gene ends were 7 bases for V and 9 bases for J; bases not matched to a gene: 8. The CDR3 reads CASKAQGVGSPLHF. For the CDR3, the DNA is TGTGCCAGCAAAGCACAGGGGGTGGGTTCACCCCTCCACTTT.

V usage is TRBV6-1 and J usage is TRBJ2-7; TRBD1 matches at 7 bases. The V segment lost 0 bases and the J segment 0 bases; nucleotides outside the gene matches: 2. This CDR3 has 15 amino acids. Germline CDR1 MNHNS, CDR2 SASEGT. This CDR3 is CASSEAQGSSYEQYF. CDR3 in DNA: TGTGCCAGCAGTGAAGCACAGGGGAGCTCCTACGAGCAGTACTTC.

This clone came up once. The rearrangement uses TRBV12-3 or TRBV12-4 and TRBJ1-3; D is unclear. The CDR3 runs 13 residues. Deletions cut 3 bases from V and 7 bases from J, with 10 bases between. CDR3 coding DNA: TGTGCCAGCAGTTTTGAGGGTTGGAACACCATATATTTT. This sequence encodes CASSFEGWNTIYF.

The V gene is TRBV3-1 (or the pseudogene TRBV3-2), the J gene TRBJ1-1, with D unclear. The CDR3 length is 13 residues. V dropped 7 bases and J dropped 2 bases, with 11 bases sitting between them. Germline-derived CDR1 and CDR2 are LGHDT and YNNKEL (reference sequence). The CDR3 region is CASTRKTNTEAFF. Here the CDR3 DNA reads TGTGCCAGCACCCGTAAGACAAACACTGAAGCTTTCTTT.

This clone was counted a few times. V is TRBV9 and J is TRBJ1-1; D not resolved. The CDR3 loop spans 14 amino acids. The germline V and J ends were trimmed by 0 bases and 6 bases, with 12 bases remaining between them. CDR1 and CDR2 from the germline V gene are SGDLS and YYNGEE. The CDR3 sequence is CASSVGREGAEAFF. CDR3 DNA sequence: TGTGCCAGCAGCGTAGGGAGGGAAGGCGCTGAAGCTTTCTTT.

V and J are TRBV4-2 and TRBJ1-6; D is perhaps TRBD1 (5 bases). V lost 0 bases and J lost 11, with 14 bases in between. Germline V gene sequence: CDR1 LGHNA, CDR2 YNFKEQ. CDR3 length: 15 amino acids. CDR3 sequence (DNA): TGTGCCAGCAGCCAAGAACAGGCGGGATCGGCACCCCTCCACTTT. This sequence encodes CASSQEQAGSAPLHF.

The V call is TRBV5-1, the J call TRBJ2-3, with 12 bases identical to TRBD2. The germline V gene encodes CDR1 SGHRS and CDR2 YFSETQ. Trimming cost V 4 bases and J 6 bases; bases outside gene matches: 9. This CDR3 comprises 16 residues. CDR3 nucleotides: TGCGCCAGCAGCCTCTCCGGACTAGCGGGGCGGGATACGCAGTATTTT. Residues: CASSLSGLAGRDTQYF.

The V call is TRBV6-5, the J call TRBJ2-7; 7 nucleotides align to TRBD1. Germline CDR1 reads MNHEY; CDR2 reads SVGAGI. The CDR3 runs 15 residues. After removal of 5 bases from V and 0 bases from J, the junction contained 7 bases not matched to a gene. This CDR3 reads CASSQIQGSSYEQYF. CDR3 nucleotide sequence: TGTGCCAGCAGTCAGATACAGGGGAGCTCCTACGAGCAGTACTTC.

The chain combines TRBV11-3 with TRBJ2-1; possibly TRBD2 for D (6 bases). The ends were cut back, 8 bases at V and 6 bases at J, with 11 bases in the middle. This CDR3 spans 12 amino acids. Germline values: CDR1 SGHNT, CDR2 YENEEA. Here the CDR3 DNA reads TGTGCCAGCCTTCACGGGGGCAATGAGCAGTTCTTC. Protein sequence: CASLHGGNEQFF.

This rearrangement joins TRBV7-6 to TRBJ1-3; TRBD1 is a possible D gene (5 bases). This CDR3 spans 18 amino acids. V lost 3 bases to trimming and J lost 4 bases, with 22 bases between them. Germline CDR1 SGHVS, CDR2 FNYEAQ. This CDR3 reads CASSLGRPGRELGNTIYF. CDR3 bases: TGTGCCAGCAGCTTGGGGCGTCCGGGCAGGGAATTAGGAAACACCATATATTTT.

The rearrangement links TRBV25-1 to TRBJ2-3, with D maybe TRBD2 (7 bases). The CDR3 loop spans 13 amino acids. Looked up from germline, CDR1 is MGHDK and CDR2 is SYGVNS. Trimming removed 5 bases at V and 3 bases at J, with 9 bases between. DNA of the CDR3: TGTGCCAGCAGTAGGGGGGGAACAGATACGCAGTATTTT. Translating gives CASSRGGTDTQYF.

The chain has TRBV5-6 and TRBJ1-3; no firm D call. There are 12 residues in the CDR3. V gave up 1 base and J gave up 4 bases, with 3 bases separating them. The germline V gene encodes CDR1 SGHDT and CDR2 YYEEEE. The DNA for the CDR3 is TGTGCCAGCAGCTTGCTCGGAAACACCATATATTTT. It encodes CASSLLGNTIYF.

V is TRBV19 and J is TRBJ2-1; D may be TRBD2 (5 bases). The CDR3 has 15 amino acids. V was trimmed by 6 bases and J by 5 bases, leaving 17 bases between them. CDR1 and CDR2 (germline): LNHDA, SQIVND (reference sequence). The CDR3 spells CASSGLPGRDNEQFF. CDR3 DNA sequence: TGTGCCAGTAGCGGACTCCCGGGAAGAGACAATGAGCAGTTCTTC.

The chain uses TRBV18 and TRBJ1-1; 8 bases agree with TRBD1. CDR3 size: 15 residues. Germline V gene data show CDR1 as KGHSH and CDR2 as LQKENI. Trimming at V came to 4 bases and at J to 2 bases, leaving 6 bases not matched to a gene. The CDR3 loop reads CASSRTQGENTEAFF. The CDR3 DNA reads as TGTGCCAGCTCACGCACACAGGGGGAAAACACTGAAGCTTTCTTT.

The CDR3 DNA is TGTGCCAGCAGTCTTGCCGTACAGGGGGCGGGGGAGACCCAGTACTTC. This sequence encodes CASSLAVQGAGETQYF. The rearrangement links TRBV28 to TRBJ2-5; 9 bases match TRBD1. The J segment lost 5 bases and the V segment lost 5 bases, leaving 12 bases of the junction unmatched. The CDR3 is 16 amino acids. Germline CDR1 is MDHEN and CDR2 is SYDVKM.

This clone turned up a few times. The CDR3 here is CASSSGQGARPQPQHF. The CDR3 DNA reads as TGTGCCAGCAGTTCGGGACAGGGAGCACGACCCCAGCCCCAGCATTTT. The chain is built from TRBV28 and TRBJ1-5; the match to TRBD1 covers 9 bases. The germline CDR1 and CDR2 sequences are MDHEN and SYDVKM. With 4 bases clipped from V and 7 bases from J, the junction kept 11 bases outside the gene matches. The CDR3 loop spans 16 amino acids.

This clone was counted only a few times. The rearrangement joins TRBV4-1 to TRBJ2-3; no reliable D call. The CDR3 contains 14 residues. Germline values: CDR1 MGHRA, CDR2 YSYEKL. Trimming pared 4 bases from V and 3 bases from J, leaving 11 bases between. This chain's CDR3 is CASSLTRETDTQYF. DNA for the CDR3: TGCGCCAGCAGCCTAACCCGAGAAACAGATACGCAGTATTTT.

The genes are TRBV19 and TRBJ2-1; perhaps TRBD2 as D (7 bases). Germline V lookup: CDR1 LNHDA, CDR2 SQIVND (reference sequence). The length of the CDR3 is 13 residues. The V gene lost 6 bases and the J gene lost 5 bases, with 11 bases spanning the gap. CDR3 in DNA: TGTGCCAGTAGGCTAGGGGGGGACAATGAGCAGTTCTTC. It codes for CASRLGGDNEQFF.

This chain uses TRBV2 with TRBJ2-7, with 10 bases identical to TRBD2. The germline V gene has CDR1 SNHLY and CDR2 FYNNEI. The CDR3 sequence is 14 residues long. With 4 bases clipped from V and 3 bases from J, the junction kept 3 bases outside the gene matches. The CDR3 DNA sequence: TGTGCCAGCAGTGGGACTAGCGGATACTACGAGCAGTACTTC. It specifies CASSGTSGYYEQYF.